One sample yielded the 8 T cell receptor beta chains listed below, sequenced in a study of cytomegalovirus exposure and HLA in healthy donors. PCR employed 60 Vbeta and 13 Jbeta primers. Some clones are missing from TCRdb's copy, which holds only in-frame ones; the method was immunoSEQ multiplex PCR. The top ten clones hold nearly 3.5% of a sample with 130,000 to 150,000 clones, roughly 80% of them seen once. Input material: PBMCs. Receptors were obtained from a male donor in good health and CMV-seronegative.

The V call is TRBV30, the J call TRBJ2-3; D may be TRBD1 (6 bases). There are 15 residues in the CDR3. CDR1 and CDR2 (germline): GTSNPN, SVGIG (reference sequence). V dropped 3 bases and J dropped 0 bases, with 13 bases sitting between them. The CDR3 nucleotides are TGTGCCTGGAGCGAAGGACAGTCTAGCACAGATACGCAGTATTTT. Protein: CAWSEGQSSTDTQYF.

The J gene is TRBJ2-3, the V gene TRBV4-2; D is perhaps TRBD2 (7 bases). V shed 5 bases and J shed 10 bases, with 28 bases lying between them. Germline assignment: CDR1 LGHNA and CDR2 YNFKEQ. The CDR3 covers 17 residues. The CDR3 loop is CASSTPAGQTTTSAQYF. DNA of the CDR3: TGTGCCAGCAGCACACCAGCGGGACAAACGACGACCTCAGCGCAGTATTTT.

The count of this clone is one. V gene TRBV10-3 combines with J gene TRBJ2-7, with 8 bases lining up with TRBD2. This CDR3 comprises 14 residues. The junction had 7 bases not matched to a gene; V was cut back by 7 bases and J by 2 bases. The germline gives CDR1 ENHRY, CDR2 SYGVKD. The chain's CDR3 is CAIKGAGGPYEQYF. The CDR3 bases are TGTGCCATCAAAGGGGCGGGAGGTCCCTACGAGCAGTACTTC.

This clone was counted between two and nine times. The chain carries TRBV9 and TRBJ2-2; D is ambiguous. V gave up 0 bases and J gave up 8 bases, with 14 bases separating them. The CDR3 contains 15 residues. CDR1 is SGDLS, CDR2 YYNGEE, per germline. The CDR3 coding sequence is TGTGCCAGCAGCGTAGCAAGGATGAGGAGAGGGGAGCTGTTTTTT. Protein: CASSVARMRRGELFF.

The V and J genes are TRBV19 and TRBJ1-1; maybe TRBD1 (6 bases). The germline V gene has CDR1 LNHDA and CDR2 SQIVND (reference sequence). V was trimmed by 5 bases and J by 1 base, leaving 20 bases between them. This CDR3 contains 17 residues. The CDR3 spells CASSLTVSKGENTEAFF. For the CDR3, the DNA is TGTGCCAGTAGTTTAACGGTGTCAAAGGGGGAGAACACTGAAGCTTTCTTT. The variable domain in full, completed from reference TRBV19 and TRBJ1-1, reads DGGITQSPKYLFRKEGQNVTLSCEQNLNHDAMYWYRQDPGQGLRLIYYSQIVNDFQKGDIAEGYSVSREKKESFPLTVTSAQKNPTAFYLCASSLTVSKGENTEAFFGQGTRLTVV.

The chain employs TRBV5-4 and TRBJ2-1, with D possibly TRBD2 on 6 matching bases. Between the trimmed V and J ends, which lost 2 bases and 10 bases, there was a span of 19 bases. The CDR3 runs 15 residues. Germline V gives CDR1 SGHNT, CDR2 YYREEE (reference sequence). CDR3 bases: TGTGCCAGCAGCTTACGCGGGGCCGGCCTTGAGGAGCAGTTCTTC. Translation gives CASSLRGAGLEEQFF.

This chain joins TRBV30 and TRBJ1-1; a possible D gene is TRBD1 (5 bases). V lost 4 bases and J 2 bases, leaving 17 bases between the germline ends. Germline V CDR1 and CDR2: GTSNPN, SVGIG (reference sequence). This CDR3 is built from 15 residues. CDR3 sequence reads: CAWKWGRYSNTEAFF. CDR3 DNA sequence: TGTGCCTGGAAATGGGGCAGGTATTCAAACACTGAAGCTTTCTTT.

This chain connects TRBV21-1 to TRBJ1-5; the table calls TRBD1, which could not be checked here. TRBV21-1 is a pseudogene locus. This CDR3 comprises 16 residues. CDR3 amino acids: CASSREAGADNQPQHF. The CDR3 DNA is TGTGCCAGCAGCCGCGAGGCAGGGGCAGATAATCAGCCCCAGCATTTT.